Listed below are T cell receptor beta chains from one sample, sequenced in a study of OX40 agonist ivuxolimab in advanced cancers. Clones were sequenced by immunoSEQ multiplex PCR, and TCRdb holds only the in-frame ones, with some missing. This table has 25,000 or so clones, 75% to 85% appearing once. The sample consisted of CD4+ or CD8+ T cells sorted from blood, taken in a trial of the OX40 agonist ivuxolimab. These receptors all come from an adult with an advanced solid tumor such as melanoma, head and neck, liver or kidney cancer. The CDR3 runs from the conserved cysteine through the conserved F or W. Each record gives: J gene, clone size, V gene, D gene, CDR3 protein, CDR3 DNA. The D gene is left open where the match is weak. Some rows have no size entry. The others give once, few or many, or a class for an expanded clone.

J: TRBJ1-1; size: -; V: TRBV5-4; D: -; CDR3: CASSTGMGRNTEAFF; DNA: TGTGCCAGCAGCACTGGTATGGGGAGGAACACTGAAGCTTTCTTT
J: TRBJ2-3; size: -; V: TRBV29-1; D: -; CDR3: CSVERAVGTQYF; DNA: TGCAGCGTTGAACGGGCGGTGGGTACGCAGTATTTT
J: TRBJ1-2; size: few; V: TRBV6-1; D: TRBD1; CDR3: CASQTGGTNYGYTF; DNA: TGTGCCAGCCAGACAGGGGGTACCAACTATGGCTACACCTTC
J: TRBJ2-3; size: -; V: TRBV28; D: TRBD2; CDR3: CASSRTSGGADTQYF; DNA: TGTGCCAGCAGCAGGACTAGCGGGGGAGCAGATACGCAGTATTTT
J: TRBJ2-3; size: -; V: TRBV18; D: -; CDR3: CASSPATQTDTQYF; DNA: TGTGCCAGCTCACCTGCGACCCAAACAGATACGCAGTATTTT
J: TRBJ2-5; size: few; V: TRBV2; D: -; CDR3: CASSQERRQETQYF; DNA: TGTGCCAGCAGCCAGGAGCGGAGGCAAGAGACCCAGTACTTC
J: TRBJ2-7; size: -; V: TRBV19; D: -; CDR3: CASSAQYPGTYEQYF; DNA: TGTGCCAGTAGTGCCCAGTACCCCGGGACCTACGAGCAGTACTTC
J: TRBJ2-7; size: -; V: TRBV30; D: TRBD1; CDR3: CAIQPGTGGSYEQYF; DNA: TGTGCCATTCAACCCGGGACAGGGGGCTCCTACGAGCAGTACTTC
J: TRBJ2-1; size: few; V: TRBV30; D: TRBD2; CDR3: CAWTPPSGPYNEQFF; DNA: TGTGCCTGGACCCCCCCTAGCGGGCCGTACAATGAGCAGTTCTTC
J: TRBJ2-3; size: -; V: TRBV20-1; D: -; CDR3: CSAKSRDTQYF; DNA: TGCAGTGCAAAATCCAGAGATACGCAGTATTTT
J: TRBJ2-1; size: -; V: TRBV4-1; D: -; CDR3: CASSHPGWGSPQFF; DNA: TGCGCCAGCAGCCATCCCGGTTGGGGCTCACCGCAGTTCTTC